The 26 T cell receptor beta chains reported below all come from one sample, sequenced in a study of CD8+ T cells in alopecia areata. RNA extraction was followed by reverse transcription into cDNA, which acted as the sequencing template. Clones were sequenced by immunoSEQ multiplex PCR, and TCRdb holds only the in-frame ones, with some missing. The table records about 270,000 clones, over 45% of them present only once. Treatment of the sample: oral pan-JAK inhibitor, 5-10 mg twice daily. Sequencing used CD4+ T cells sorted from blood, obtained at week 52, from a patient treated with tofacitinib. The receptors come from a human donor with alopecia areata.

J is TRBJ1-4 and V is TRBV7-9, with D unclear. There are 13 residues in the CDR3. The ends were cut back, 2 bases at V and 7 bases at J, with 8 bases in the middle. CDR1 is SEHNR and CDR2 is FQNEAQ in the germline V gene (reference sequence). The CDR3 region is CASSLFGSEKLFF. In DNA form, the CDR3 reads TGTGCCAGCAGCTTATTCGGCAGTGAAAAACTGTTTTTT. The variable domain in full, completed from reference TRBV7-9 and TRBJ1-4, reads DTGVSQNPRHKITKRGQNVTFRCDPISEHNRLYWYRQTLGQGPEFLTYFQNEAQLEKSRLLSDRFSAERPKGSFSTLEIQRTEQGDSAMYLCASSLFGSEKLFFGSGTQLSVL.

This chain links TRBV2 with TRBJ1-1, with a tentative D call TRBD1 (5 bases). CDR3 size: 14 residues. Trimming took 6 bases from V and 0 from J, leaving 11 bases between them. Germline values: CDR1 SNHLY, CDR2 FYNNEI. In DNA form, the CDR3 reads TGTGCCAGCAGGTCGGGGCGGCTGAACACTGAAGCTTTCTTT. Protein sequence: CASRSGRLNTEAFF.

This rearrangement joins TRBV30 to TRBJ2-7, with D unresolved. Deletions cut 3 bases from V and 0 bases from J, with 6 bases between. The germline V gene encodes CDR1 GTSNPN and CDR2 SVGIG (reference sequence). This CDR3 is 12 amino acids long. CDR3 region: CAWRGNSYEQYF. The CDR3 coding sequence is TGTGCCTGGAGGGGCAACTCCTACGAGCAGTACTTC. The complete variable domain, with remaining parts taken from reference TRBV30 and TRBJ2-7, reads SQTIHQWPATLVQPVGSPLSLECTVEGTSNPNLYWYRQAAGRGLQLLFYSVGIGQISSEVPQNLSASRPQDRQFILSSKKLLLSDSGFYLCAWRGNSYEQYFGPGTRLTVT.

This rearrangement joins TRBV4-1 to TRBJ2-6, with D uncertain. The CDR3 loop spans 16 amino acids. V gave up 0 bases and J gave up 0 bases, with 6 bases separating them. Germline V gives CDR1 MGHRA, CDR2 YSYEKL. CDR3 region: CASSQEATSGANVLTF. CDR3 nucleotides: TGCGCCAGCAGCCAAGAAGCGACCTCTGGGGCCAACGTCCTGACTTTC.

V and J are TRBV30 and TRBJ1-6; 7 bases line up with TRBD1. The CDR3 covers 15 residues. The germline V gene encodes CDR1 GTSNPN and CDR2 SVGIG (reference sequence). V was clipped by 2 bases and J by 7 bases; unmatched bases: 8. CDR3 amino acids: CAWSLKDRRNSPLHF. CDR3 nucleotide sequence: TGTGCCTGGAGTCTTAAGGACAGGAGGAATTCACCCCTCCACTTT.

This rearrangement joins TRBV29-1 to TRBJ1-1; D is ambiguous. Germline V CDR1 and CDR2: SQVTM, ANQGSEA. Trimming shortened V by 3 bases and J by 7 bases, and 15 bases separated the two germline ends. This CDR3 has 13 amino acids. The CDR3 bases are TGCAGCGTTGAGGGAGAGAGTCCATATGAAGCTTTCTTT. Encoded protein: CSVEGESPYEAFF.

This chain links TRBV29-1 with TRBJ2-5; D is unresolved. Looked up from germline, CDR1 is SQVTM and CDR2 is ANQGSEA. The CDR3 spans 14 residues. The V end was cut by 4 bases, the J end by 5 bases, with 17 bases between. As DNA, the CDR3 is TGCAGCGTTGTCAGCCCTATCCTTAAGGAGACCCAGTACTTC. This encodes CSVVSPILKETQYF.

This sequence joins TRBV9 and TRBJ2-3, with TRBD1 as a possible D gene (5 bases). Germline CDR1 and CDR2: SGDLS and YYNGEE. V dropped 7 bases and J dropped 4 bases, with 13 bases sitting between them. This CDR3 region has 13 residues. The CDR3, as DNA: TGTGCCAGCTCCGTTAGGGGCGCAGATACGCAGTATTTT. As protein: CASSVRGADTQYF.

A single count supports this clone. The V and J genes are TRBV7-9 and TRBJ1-1; D remains ambiguous. The V end was cut by 2 bases, the J end by 6 bases, with 7 bases between. CDR1 is SEHNR and CDR2 is FQNEAQ in the germline V gene (reference sequence). This CDR3 is 12 amino acids long. The CDR3 sequence: CASSLRVSEAFF. The CDR3 DNA follows: TGTGCCAGCAGCTTACGGGTGTCTGAAGCTTTCTTT.

The CDR3 DNA sequence: TGTGCCTGCCTTAGAACAGGAGCTAACTATGGCTACACCTTC. It encodes CACLRTGANYGYTF. The chain carries TRBV30 and TRBJ1-2; D is perhaps TRBD1 (5 bases). Germline CDR1 is GTSNPN and CDR2 is SVGIG (reference sequence). V lost 6 bases and J lost 0, with 14 bases in between. This CDR3 contains 14 residues.

The CDR3 protein is CASSRETGQETQYF. The CDR3 bases are TGCGCCAGCAGCAGGGAGACGGGCCAAGAGACCCAGTACTTC. V is TRBV4-3 and J is TRBJ2-5, with D possibly being TRBD2 (5 bases). Germline V gene sequence: CDR1 LGHNA, CDR2 YSLEER. The CDR3 covers 14 residues. V was pared by 5 bases and J by 1 base, with 11 bases between.

This chain connects TRBV30 to TRBJ1-1; D possibly corresponds to TRBD1 (5 bases). Per the germline V gene, CDR1 is GTSNPN and CDR2 is SVGIG (reference sequence). The CDR3 sequence is 14 residues long. Trimming shortened V by 1 base and J by 6 bases, and 15 bases separated the two germline ends. The CDR3 DNA is TGTGCCTGGAGTGCGGGGCCCCGAGTGGCTGAAGCTTTCTTT. Encoded protein: CAWSAGPRVAEAFF.

A few counts support this clone. The chain combines TRBV16 with TRBJ1-2; 10 bases align to TRBD1. CDR1 is KGHSY and CDR2 is FQNENV in the germline V gene. The CDR3 has 15 residues. V shed 4 bases and J 2 bases; nucleotides not matched to a gene: 4. The CDR3 spells CASSPPGQGNYGYTF. Written as DNA, the CDR3 is TGTGCCAGCAGCCCCCCGGGACAGGGGAACTATGGCTACACCTTC. Full variable domain (remainder filled in from reference TRBV16 and TRBJ1-2): GEEVAQTPKHLVRGEGQKAKLYCAPIKGHSYVFWYQQVLKNEFKFLISFQNENVFDETGMPKERFSAKCLPNSPCSLEIQATKLEDSAVYFCASSPPGQGNYGYTFGSGTRLTVV.

This clone was recorded a few times. This sequence joins TRBV5-1 and TRBJ1-4, with D perhaps TRBD1 (5 bases). V lost 4 bases and J lost 7, with 14 bases in between. The CDR3 sequence is 14 residues long. Germline V lookup: CDR1 SGHRS, CDR2 YFSETQ. CDR3 nucleotides: TGCGCCAGCAGCCCCAGGGCGAACGGTGAAAAACTGTTTTTT. Its translation is CASSPRANGEKLFF.

This clone was seen a few times. This chain uses TRBV7-9 with TRBJ1-2, with 11 bases matching TRBD1. The CDR3 runs to 16 residues. Germline V CDR1 and CDR2: SEHNR, FQNEAQ (reference sequence). V trimming: 5 bases; J trimming: 7 bases; junction bases outside the gene matches: 12. CDR3 coding DNA: TGTGCCAGCAGCGCCCTTGGAGGACAGGGGGCGTCTGGCTACACCTTC. It encodes CASSALGGQGASGYTF.

This clone was recorded a few times. V is TRBV15 and J is TRBJ2-5; D ambiguous. The V end lost 0 bases, the J end lost 7 bases, and 15 bases lay between the germline ends. Looked up from germline, CDR1 is LNHNV and CDR2 is YYDKDF (reference sequence). This CDR3 is 15 amino acids long. As DNA, the CDR3 is TGTGCCACCAGCAGAGATATCTACAATCGGGCGACCCAGTACTTC. Protein: CATSRDIYNRATQYF.

This chain connects TRBV2 to TRBJ2-5; TRBD2 matches 13 bases. This CDR3 has 17 amino acids. J lost 5 bases, V lost 5 bases, and 11 bases had no gene match. The germline V gene encodes CDR1 SNHLY and CDR2 FYNNEI. DNA of the CDR3: TGTGCCAGCAGTCCGAAAACTAGCGGGGGGGCCAAGGAGACCCAGTACTTC. Translating it yields CASSPKTSGGAKETQYF.

V gene TRBV29-1 combines with J gene TRBJ1-4; TRBD1 is a possible D gene (6 bases). CDR1 and CDR2 from the germline V gene are SQVTM and ANQGSEA. The CDR3 spans 15 residues. Trimming removed 4 bases from V and 6 bases from J, with 18 bases in between. The CDR3 nucleotides read TGCAGCGTTGGAAATCCCTGGGGGGCGGATGAAAAACTGTTTTTT. Translated, it gives CSVGNPWGADEKLFF.

This chain joins TRBV27 and TRBJ1-1, with D perhaps matching TRBD1 (5 bases). V gave up 2 bases and J gave up 1 base, with 17 bases separating them. The CDR3 length is 17 residues. Germline V gives CDR1 MNHEY, CDR2 SMNVEV (reference sequence). The CDR3 nucleotides read TGTGCCAGCAGTTTAACCAGGGTCAAGTTGACGAACACTGAAGCTTTCTTT. Amino acids: CASSLTRVKLTNTEAFF.

The chain has TRBV4-3 and TRBJ2-7; no firm D call. The germline V gene encodes CDR1 LGHNA and CDR2 YSLEER. Trimming pared 0 bases from V and 0 bases from J, leaving 6 bases between. This CDR3 contains 14 residues. The CDR3 loop is CASSQDVGSYEQYF. CDR3 coding DNA: TGCGCCAGCAGCCAAGACGTGGGCTCCTACGAGCAGTACTTC.

This sequence joins TRBV5-1 and TRBJ2-3; the D is unclear. Trimming stripped 0 bases from V and 4 bases from J, with 9 bases between. This CDR3 spans 14 amino acids. Per germline, CDR1 SGHRS and CDR2 YFSETQ. CDR3 nucleotide sequence: TGCGCCAGCAGCTTGGGGGCCCCACCAGATACGCAGTATTTT. Amino acid sequence: CASSLGAPPDTQYF.

This clone has just a few counts. The V call is TRBV4-1, the J call TRBJ1-4; D possibly corresponds to TRBD1 (5 bases). V lost 1 base and J lost 3, with 9 bases in between. The CDR3 covers 15 residues. Germline V CDR1 and CDR2: MGHRA, YSYEKL. CDR3 sequence reads: CASSQGGGANEKLFF. CDR3 DNA sequence: TGCGCCAGCAGCCAAGGGGGCGGGGCTAATGAAAAACTGTTTTTT.

This chain joins TRBV30 and TRBJ1-2; D gene ambiguous. Per germline, CDR1 GTSNPN and CDR2 SVGIG (reference sequence). The CDR3 is 13 amino acids. The germline V and J ends were trimmed by 1 base and 6 bases, with 12 bases remaining between them. CDR3 coding DNA: TGTGCCTGGAGTGGCCGGGAATCGGATGGCTACACCTTC. It translates to CAWSGRESDGYTF.

The chain links TRBV30 to TRBJ1-2; D uncertain. Germline V gene data show CDR1 as GTSNPN and CDR2 as SVGIG (reference sequence). The germline V and J ends were trimmed by 0 bases and 10 bases, with 15 bases remaining between them. CDR3 length: 13 residues. CDR3: CAWSVFRLIDYTF. In DNA form, the CDR3 reads TGTGCCTGGAGTGTATTCCGGCTTATCGACTACACCTTC.

In its sample, this clone was seen a few times. The chain couples TRBV4-1 to TRBJ1-2, with D tentatively TRBD1 (5 bases). V was cut by 1 base and J by 6 bases, with 15 bases left in between. The CDR3 consists of 15 residues. Germline V CDR1 and CDR2: MGHRA, YSYEKL. CDR3 sequence (DNA): TGCGCCAGCAGCCAAGGGGGCCCTGGATCGGATGGCTACACCTTC. Encoded protein: CASSQGGPGSDGYTF.

This clone appeared a few times. The V call is TRBV25-1, the J call TRBJ1-3, with no clear D. Between the trimmed V and J ends, which lost 8 bases and 4 bases, there was a span of 12 bases. The length of the CDR3 is 13 residues. CDR1 and CDR2 (germline): MGHDK, SYGVNS. Written as DNA, the CDR3 is TGTGCCAGCGGGCCCTACACGGGAAACACCATATATTTT. Its translation: CASGPYTGNTIYF.